These 2 T cell receptor beta chains were all obtained from the same sample, sequenced in a study of human T cells and chemical hapten exposure. TCRdb called the RACE reads again in MiXCR, with one record for every CDR3 protein. Of about 120,000 distinct CDR3 sequences listed, approximately 13% are singletons. The time point: pre-sensitization, week 0. Described treatment: therapeutic diphenylcyclopropenone sensitization with weekly scalp DPC. The specimen was whole blood, collected in connection with sensitization to the hapten diphenylcyclopropenone (DPC). These receptors all stem from a woman between 18 and 29 years old with alopecia areata. Some clones in this sample may be carry-over from other donors' samples.

This clonotype was seen more than once but under ten times. Here the CDR3 reads CASSRGLYQETQYF. The CDR3 bases are TGTGCCAGCAGCCGGGGTCTGTACCAAGAGACCCAGTACTTC. J is TRBJ2-5 and V is TRBV5-4; maybe TRBD2 (5 bases). The V gene lost 4 bases and the J gene lost 0 bases, with 10 bases spanning the gap. Germline lookup yields CDR1 SGHNT and CDR2 YYREEE (reference sequence). The CDR3 length is 14 residues.

This clonotype was counted once. This chain connects TRBV12-3 or TRBV12-4 to TRBJ1-1, with D tentatively TRBD1 (5 bases). V shed 3 bases and J shed 1 base, with 9 bases lying between them. The CDR3 loop spans 14 amino acids. Here the CDR3 reads CASSFQGANTEAFF. CDR3 nucleotides: TGTGCCAGCAGTTTTCAGGGCGCGAACACTGAAGCTTTCTTT.